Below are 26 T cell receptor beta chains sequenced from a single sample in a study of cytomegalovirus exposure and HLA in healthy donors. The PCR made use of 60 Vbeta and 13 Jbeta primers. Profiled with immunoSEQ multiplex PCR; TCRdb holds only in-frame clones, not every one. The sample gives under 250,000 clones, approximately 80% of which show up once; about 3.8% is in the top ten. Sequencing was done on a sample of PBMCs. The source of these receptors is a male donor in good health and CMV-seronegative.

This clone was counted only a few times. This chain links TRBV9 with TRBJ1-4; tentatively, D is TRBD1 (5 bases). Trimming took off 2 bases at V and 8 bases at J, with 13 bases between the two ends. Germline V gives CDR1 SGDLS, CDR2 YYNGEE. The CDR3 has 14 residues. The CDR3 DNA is TGTGCCAGCAGCGTGAGAGGGGAGGACGAAAAACTGTTTTTT. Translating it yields CASSVRGEDEKLFF.

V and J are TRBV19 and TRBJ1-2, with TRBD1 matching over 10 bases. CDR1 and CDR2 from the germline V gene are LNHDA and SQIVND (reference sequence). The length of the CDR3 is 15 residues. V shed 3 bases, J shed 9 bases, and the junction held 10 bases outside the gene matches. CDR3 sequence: CASSITGTGDSSYTF. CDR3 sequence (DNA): TGTGCCAGTAGTATCACCGGGACAGGGGATTCGAGCTACACCTTC.

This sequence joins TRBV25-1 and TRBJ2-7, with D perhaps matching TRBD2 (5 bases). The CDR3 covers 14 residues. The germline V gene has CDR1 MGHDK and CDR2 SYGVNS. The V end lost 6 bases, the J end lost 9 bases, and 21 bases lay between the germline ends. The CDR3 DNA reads TGTGCCAGCAGCCCCCTGGGAGTTTATCGAGTGCAGTACTTC. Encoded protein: CASSPLGVYRVQYF.

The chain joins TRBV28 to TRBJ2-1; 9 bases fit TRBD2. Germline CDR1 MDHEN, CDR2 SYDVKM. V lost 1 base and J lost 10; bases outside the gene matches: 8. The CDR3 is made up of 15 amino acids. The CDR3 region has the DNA TGTGCCAGCAGTTTATCCCTAGCGGGAACCATAGAGCAGTTCTTC. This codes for CASSLSLAGTIEQFF.

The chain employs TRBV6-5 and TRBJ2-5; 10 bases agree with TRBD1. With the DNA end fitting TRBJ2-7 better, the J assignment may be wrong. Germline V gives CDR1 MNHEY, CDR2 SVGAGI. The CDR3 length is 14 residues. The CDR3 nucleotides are TGTGCCAGCAGTTACTCGGACAGGGGGGGCGAGCAGTACTTC. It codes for CASSYSDRGGEQYF.

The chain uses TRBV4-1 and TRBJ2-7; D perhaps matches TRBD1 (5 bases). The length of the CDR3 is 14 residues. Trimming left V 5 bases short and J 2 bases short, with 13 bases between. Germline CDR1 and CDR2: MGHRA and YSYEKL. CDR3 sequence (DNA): TGCGCCAGCAGCTCTCAGGGTTTACCCTACGAGCAGTACTTC. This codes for CASSSQGLPYEQYF.

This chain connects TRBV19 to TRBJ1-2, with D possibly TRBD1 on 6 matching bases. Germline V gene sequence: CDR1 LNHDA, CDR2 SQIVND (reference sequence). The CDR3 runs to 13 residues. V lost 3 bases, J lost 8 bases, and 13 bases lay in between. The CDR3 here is CASSIAGGVGYTF. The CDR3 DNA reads TGTGCCAGTAGTATCGCGGGGGGCGTCGGCTACACCTTC.

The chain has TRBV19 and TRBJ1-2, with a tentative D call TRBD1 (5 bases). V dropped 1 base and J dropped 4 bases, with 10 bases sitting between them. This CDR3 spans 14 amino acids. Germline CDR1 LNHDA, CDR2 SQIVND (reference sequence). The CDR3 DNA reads TGTGCCAGTAGTATAGCGCGCGGGGCCTATGGCTACACCTTC. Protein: CASSIARGAYGYTF.

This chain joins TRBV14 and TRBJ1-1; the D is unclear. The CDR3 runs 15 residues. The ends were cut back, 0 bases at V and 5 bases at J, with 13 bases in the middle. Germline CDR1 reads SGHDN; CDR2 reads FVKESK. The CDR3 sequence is CASSQEEGWRTEAFF. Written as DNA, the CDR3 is TGTGCCAGCAGCCAAGAGGAAGGTTGGCGGACTGAAGCTTTCTTT.

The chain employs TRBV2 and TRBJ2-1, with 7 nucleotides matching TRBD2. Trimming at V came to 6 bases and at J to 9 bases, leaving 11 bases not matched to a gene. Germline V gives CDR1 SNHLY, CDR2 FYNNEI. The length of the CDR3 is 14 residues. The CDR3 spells CASSAELARGEQFF. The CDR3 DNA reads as TGTGCCAGCAGCGCTGAACTAGCGCGCGGTGAGCAGTTCTTC.

CDR3 protein: CASTPRTGDYSNQPQHF. DNA of the CDR3: TGTGCCAGCACCCCTAGGACAGGGGATTATAGCAATCAGCCCCAGCATTTT. The gene calls are TRBV28 and TRBJ1-5; TRBD1 matches at 9 bases. Germline CDR1 and CDR2: MDHEN and SYDVKM. V was clipped by 7 bases and J by 0 bases; unmatched bases: 10. The CDR3 totals 17 residues. Combining the CDR3 with reference TRBV28 and TRBJ1-5 gives the whole variable domain DVKVTQSSRYLVKRTGEKVFLECVQDMDHENMFWYRQDPGLGLRLIYFSYDVKMKEKGDIPEGYSVSREKKERFSLILESASTNQTSMYLCASTPRTGDYSNQPQHFGDGTRLSIL.

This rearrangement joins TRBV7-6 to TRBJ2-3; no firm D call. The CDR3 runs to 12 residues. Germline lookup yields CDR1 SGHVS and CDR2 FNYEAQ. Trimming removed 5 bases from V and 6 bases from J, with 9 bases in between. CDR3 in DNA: TGTGCCAGCAGCCTCGACTCGGATACGCAGTATTTT. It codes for CASSLDSDTQYF.

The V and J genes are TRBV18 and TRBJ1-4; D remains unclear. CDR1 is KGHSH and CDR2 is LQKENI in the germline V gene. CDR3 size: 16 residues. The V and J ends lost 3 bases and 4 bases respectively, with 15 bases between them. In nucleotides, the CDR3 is TGTGCCAGCTCACCTGGAGAAAGAACCCTTAATGAAAAACTGTTTTTT. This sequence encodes CASSPGERTLNEKLFF.

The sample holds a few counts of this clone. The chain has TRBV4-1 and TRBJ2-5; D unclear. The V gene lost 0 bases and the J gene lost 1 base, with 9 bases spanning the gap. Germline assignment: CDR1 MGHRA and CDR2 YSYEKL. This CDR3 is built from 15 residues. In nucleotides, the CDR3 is TGCGCCAGCAGCCAAGATCGCACAATCCAAGAGACCCAGTACTTC. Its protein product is CASSQDRTIQETQYF.

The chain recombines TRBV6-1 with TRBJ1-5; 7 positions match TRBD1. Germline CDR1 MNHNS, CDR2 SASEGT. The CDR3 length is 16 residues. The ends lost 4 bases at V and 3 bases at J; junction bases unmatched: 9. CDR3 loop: CASSALGGILNQPQHF. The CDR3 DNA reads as TGTGCCAGCAGTGCGTTAGGGGGCATCCTCAATCAGCCCCAGCATTTT.

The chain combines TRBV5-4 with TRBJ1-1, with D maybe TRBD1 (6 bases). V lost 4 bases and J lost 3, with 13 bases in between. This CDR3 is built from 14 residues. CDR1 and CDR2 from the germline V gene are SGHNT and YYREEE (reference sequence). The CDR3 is CASSEGVGDTEAFF. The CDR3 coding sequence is TGTGCCAGCAGCGAGGGGGTTGGGGACACTGAAGCTTTCTTT.

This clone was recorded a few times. CDR3 loop: CASSSQGQLDIGELFF. CDR3 nucleotides: TGTGCCAGCAGCTCCCAGGGACAGCTGGATATCGGGGAGCTGTTTTTT. This chain connects TRBV5-6 to TRBJ2-2, with TRBD1 matching 7 bases. Germline lookup yields CDR1 SGHDT and CDR2 YYEEEE. The CDR3 is made up of 16 amino acids. J lost 7 bases, V lost 3 bases, and 12 bases had no gene match.

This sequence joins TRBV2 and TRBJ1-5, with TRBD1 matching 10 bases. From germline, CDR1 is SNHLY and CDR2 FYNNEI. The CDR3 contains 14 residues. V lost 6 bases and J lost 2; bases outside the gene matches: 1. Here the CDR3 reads CASRTGGGNQPQHF. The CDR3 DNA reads TGTGCCAGCAGGACAGGGGGCGGCAATCAGCCCCAGCATTTT.

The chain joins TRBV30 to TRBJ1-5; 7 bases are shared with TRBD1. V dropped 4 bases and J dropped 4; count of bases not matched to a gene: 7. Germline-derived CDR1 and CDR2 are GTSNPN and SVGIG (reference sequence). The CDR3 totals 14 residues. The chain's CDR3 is CAWNYGQANQPQHF. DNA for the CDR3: TGTGCCTGGAACTACGGACAGGCGAATCAGCCCCAGCATTTT. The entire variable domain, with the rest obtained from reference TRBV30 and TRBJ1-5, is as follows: SQTIHQWPATLVQPVGSPLSLECTVEGTSNPNLYWYRQAAGRGLQLLFYSVGIGQISSEVPQNLSASRPQDRQFILSSKKLLLSDSGFYLCAWNYGQANQPQHFGDGTRLSIL.

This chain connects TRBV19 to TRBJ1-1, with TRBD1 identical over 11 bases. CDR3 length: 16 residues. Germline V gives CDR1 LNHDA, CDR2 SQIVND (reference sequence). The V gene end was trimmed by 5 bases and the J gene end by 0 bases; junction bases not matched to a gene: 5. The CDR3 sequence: CASSPGTGGMNTEAFF. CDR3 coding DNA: TGTGCCAGTAGTCCCGGGACAGGGGGAATGAACACTGAAGCTTTCTTT.

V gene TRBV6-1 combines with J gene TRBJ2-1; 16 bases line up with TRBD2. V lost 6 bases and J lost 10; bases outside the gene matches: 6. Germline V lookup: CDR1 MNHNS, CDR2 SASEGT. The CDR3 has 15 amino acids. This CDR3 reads CASSAMGLAGGEQFF. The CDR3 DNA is TGTGCCAGCAGCGCTATGGGACTAGCGGGAGGGGAGCAGTTCTTC.

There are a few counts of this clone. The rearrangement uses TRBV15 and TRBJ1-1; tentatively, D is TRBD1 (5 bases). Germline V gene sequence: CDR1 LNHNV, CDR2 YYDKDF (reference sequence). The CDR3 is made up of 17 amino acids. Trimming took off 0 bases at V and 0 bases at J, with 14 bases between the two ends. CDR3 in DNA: TGTGCCACCAGCAGAGATCGAGCCCAACAGGTGAACACTGAAGCTTTCTTT. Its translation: CATSRDRAQQVNTEAFF.

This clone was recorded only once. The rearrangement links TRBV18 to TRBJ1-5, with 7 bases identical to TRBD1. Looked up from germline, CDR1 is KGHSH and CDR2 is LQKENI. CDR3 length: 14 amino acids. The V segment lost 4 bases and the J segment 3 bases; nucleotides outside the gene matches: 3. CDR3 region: CASSRQGSNQPQHF. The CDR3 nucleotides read TGTGCCAGCTCACGACAGGGATCCAATCAGCCCCAGCATTTT.

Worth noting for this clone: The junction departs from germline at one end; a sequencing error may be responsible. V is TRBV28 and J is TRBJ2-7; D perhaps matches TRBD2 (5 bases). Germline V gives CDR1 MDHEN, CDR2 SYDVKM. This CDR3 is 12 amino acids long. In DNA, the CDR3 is TGTGCCAGCAGTTTAAGGACTTCTCACTACCACTTC. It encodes CASSLRTSHYHF.

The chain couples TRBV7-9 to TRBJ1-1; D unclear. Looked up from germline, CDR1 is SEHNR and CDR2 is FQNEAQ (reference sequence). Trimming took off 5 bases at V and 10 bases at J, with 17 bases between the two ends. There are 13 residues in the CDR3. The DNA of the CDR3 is TGTGCCAGCAGCCGCGCCACCGGGTCGAGAGCTTTCTTT. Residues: CASSRATGSRAFF.

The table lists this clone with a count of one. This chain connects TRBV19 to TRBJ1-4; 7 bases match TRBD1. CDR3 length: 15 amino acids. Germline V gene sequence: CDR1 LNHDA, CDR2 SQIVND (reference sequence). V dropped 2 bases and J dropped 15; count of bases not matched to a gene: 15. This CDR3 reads CASSISAGTADRVFF. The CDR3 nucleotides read TGTGCCAGTAGTATAAGCGCAGGGACAGCGGATCGAGTGTTTTTT.